Following are 8 T cell receptor beta chains from one sample sequenced in a study of blood T cell repertoires in COVID-19. Produced via immunoSEQ multiplex PCR; TCRdb's table is partial and in-frame only. The repertoire includes roughly 60,000 clones, 70% to 90% of them detected once, and 1% sits in the top ten. Specimen: peripheral blood. The receptors were sampled from a man between 70 and 80 years old with acute or convalescent COVID-19.

The chain combines TRBV27 with TRBJ1-2; D call uncertain. The germline V and J ends were trimmed by 6 bases and 0 bases, with 8 bases remaining between them. The CDR3 has 13 amino acids. Germline V gives CDR1 MNHEY, CDR2 SMNVEV (reference sequence). In DNA, the CDR3 is TGTGCCAGCAGCCTGAGGCCTAACTATGGCTACACCTTC. Encoded protein: CASSLRPNYGYTF.

This chain joins TRBV12-2 and TRBJ2-5; the tabulated D call, TRBD1, remains unverified against the DNA. TRBV12-2 is noted as a pseudogene. The CDR3 spans 15 residues. The CDR3 is CASRLALGQQETQYF. In DNA, the CDR3 is TGTGCAAGTCGCTTAGCCCTTGGGCAGCAAGAGACCCAGTACTTC.

This clone has more than one count but fewer than ten. J is TRBJ1-2 and V is TRBV9; D possibly corresponds to TRBD1 (6 bases). This CDR3 has 12 residues. Germline V gene data show CDR1 as SGDLS and CDR2 as YYNGEE. Between the trimmed V and J ends, which lost 8 bases and 7 bases, there was a span of 15 bases. This CDR3 reads CASLRDIGGYTF. For the CDR3, the DNA is TGTGCCAGTCTCCGGGACATTGGTGGCTACACCTTC.

The J gene is TRBJ1-1, the V gene TRBV27, with D maybe TRBD1 (6 bases). Trimming pared 11 bases from V and 4 bases from J, leaving 20 bases between. The V gene's germline CDR1 is MNHEY and CDR2 SMNVEV (reference sequence). This CDR3 has 14 residues. The CDR3 sequence: CAARGGQGPTEAFF. CDR3 sequence (DNA): TGTGCCGCCCGGGGCGGGCAGGGGCCCACTGAAGCTTTCTTT.

V is TRBV5-1 and J is TRBJ2-1, with 11 bases that match TRBD2. V trimming: 6 bases; J trimming: 6 bases; junction bases outside the gene matches: 8. The CDR3 consists of 15 residues. Germline CDR1 is SGHRS and CDR2 is YFSETQ. CDR3 nucleotides: TGCGCCAGCACTCATAGCGGGGGGGATGGCAATGAGCAGTTCTTC. This gives the protein CASTHSGGDGNEQFF.

The gene calls are TRBV11-2 and TRBJ2-1, with 12 bases fitting TRBD2. The CDR3 is made up of 17 amino acids. The ends lost 4 bases at V and 6 bases at J; junction bases unmatched: 10. The V gene's germline CDR1 is SGHAT and CDR2 FQNNGV. DNA for the CDR3: TGTGCCAGCAGCTCGGCCCTTCTAGCGGGAGGGGCCAATGAGCAGTTCTTC. Translated: CASSSALLAGGANEQFF.

This chain links TRBV6-4 with TRBJ2-1; TRBD2 might be the D (5 bases). CDR3 length: 17 amino acids. V dropped 4 bases and J dropped 0 bases, with 16 bases sitting between them. Per germline, CDR1 MRHNA and CDR2 SNTAGT. CDR3 loop: CASSVSVGAGSYNEQFF. The CDR3 region has the DNA TGTGCCAGCAGTGTGTCTGTGGGTGCGGGCTCCTACAATGAGCAGTTCTTC.

About this clone: The conserved phenylalanine or tryptophan is not found at the CDR3 terminus, so this likely reflects a read error. No DNA is shown, since the ends of the CDR3 on it are uncertain; the CDR3 is the one TCRdb lists. The J gene is TRBJ1-2, the V gene TRBV6-5. The CDR3 has 11 amino acids, counting both end residues. CDR1 and CDR2 from the germline V gene are MNHEY and SVGAGI. CDR3 amino acids: CASTEPRAGVL.